The 3 T cell receptor beta chains listed next were all sequenced from one sample in a study of cytomegalovirus exposure and HLA in healthy donors. The PCR was carried out with 60 Vbeta primers and 13 Jbeta primers. The table came from immunoSEQ multiplex PCR; TCRdb's copy has only in-frame clones and leaves some out. The sample holds fewer than 90,000 clones; about 75% are singletons and the top ten take about a tenth. The sample consisted of PBMCs. These receptors were obtained from a man younger than 40 in good health and CMV-seropositive.

The J gene is TRBJ1-1, the V gene TRBV28; TRBD1 agrees at 7 bases. The trim removed 6 bases at V and 4 bases at J, leaving 8 bases unmatched. CDR1 and CDR2 from the germline V gene are MDHEN and SYDVKM. This CDR3 has 14 residues. CDR3 region: CASSTDRVPTEAFF. The CDR3 nucleotides are TGTGCCAGCAGCACCGACAGGGTGCCCACTGAAGCTTTCTTT.

V gene TRBV11-2 combines with J gene TRBJ1-4; D is undetermined. The CDR3 runs 15 residues. Trimming pared 5 bases from V and 4 bases from J, leaving 14 bases between. Germline V gene sequence: CDR1 SGHAT, CDR2 FQNNGV. CDR3 DNA sequence: TGTGCCAGCAGCCCGACGCTAGCTAATAATGAAAAACTGTTTTTT. Translated: CASSPTLANNEKLFF.

The rearrangement links TRBV7-2 to TRBJ2-3; D ambiguous. Between the trimmed V and J ends, which lost 7 bases and 1 base, there was a span of 9 bases. This CDR3 comprises 13 residues. Germline lookup yields CDR1 SGHTA and CDR2 FQGNSA. The CDR3 sequence: CASTPLGTDTQYF. In nucleotides, the CDR3 is TGTGCCAGCACCCCTTTAGGCACAGATACGCAGTATTTT.